This TCR beta chain came from a study of cytomegalovirus exposure and HLA in healthy donors. Worth noting for this clone: Its antigen is currently unknown.

The CDR3 is 14 residues long. V shed 5 bases, J shed 8 bases, and the junction held 7 bases outside the gene matches. CDR1 and CDR2 (germline): MNHNS, SASEGT. The study's findings and limits: Generally TCR sequences proved uncommon, though certain public TCRs appeared in numerous donors. Roughly uniform depth of sequencing across donors was assumed in presence/absence analyses.

Vbeta (60) and Jbeta (13) primers were used in the PCR. Some clones are missing from TCRdb's copy, which holds only in-frame ones; the method was immunoSEQ multiplex PCR. The sample includes around 280,000 clones, about 90% of them seen just once. This TCR was sampled from a young woman in good health and CMV-seronegative. This chain connects TRBV6-1 to TRBJ2-2; 8 positions agree with TRBD2. The sample consisted of PBMCs. The CDR3: CASSMGTREGELFF. CDR3 sequence (DNA): TGTGCCAGCAGTATGGGGACTAGAGAAGGGGAGCTGTTTTTT.